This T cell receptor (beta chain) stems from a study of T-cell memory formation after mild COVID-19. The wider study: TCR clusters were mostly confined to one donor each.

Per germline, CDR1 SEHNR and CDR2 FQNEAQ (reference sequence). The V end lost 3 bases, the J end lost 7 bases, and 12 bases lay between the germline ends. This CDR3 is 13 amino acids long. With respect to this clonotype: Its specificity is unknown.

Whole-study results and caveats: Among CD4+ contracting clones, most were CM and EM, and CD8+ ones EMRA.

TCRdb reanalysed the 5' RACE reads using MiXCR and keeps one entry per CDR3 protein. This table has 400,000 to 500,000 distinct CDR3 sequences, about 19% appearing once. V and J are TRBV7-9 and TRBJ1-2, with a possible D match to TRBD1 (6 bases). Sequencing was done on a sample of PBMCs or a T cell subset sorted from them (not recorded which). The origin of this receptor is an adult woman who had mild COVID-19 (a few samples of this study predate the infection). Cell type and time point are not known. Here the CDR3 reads CASSFGGAGGYTF. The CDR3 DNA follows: TGTGCCAGCAGCTTCGGGGGGGCCGGTGGCTACACCTTC.